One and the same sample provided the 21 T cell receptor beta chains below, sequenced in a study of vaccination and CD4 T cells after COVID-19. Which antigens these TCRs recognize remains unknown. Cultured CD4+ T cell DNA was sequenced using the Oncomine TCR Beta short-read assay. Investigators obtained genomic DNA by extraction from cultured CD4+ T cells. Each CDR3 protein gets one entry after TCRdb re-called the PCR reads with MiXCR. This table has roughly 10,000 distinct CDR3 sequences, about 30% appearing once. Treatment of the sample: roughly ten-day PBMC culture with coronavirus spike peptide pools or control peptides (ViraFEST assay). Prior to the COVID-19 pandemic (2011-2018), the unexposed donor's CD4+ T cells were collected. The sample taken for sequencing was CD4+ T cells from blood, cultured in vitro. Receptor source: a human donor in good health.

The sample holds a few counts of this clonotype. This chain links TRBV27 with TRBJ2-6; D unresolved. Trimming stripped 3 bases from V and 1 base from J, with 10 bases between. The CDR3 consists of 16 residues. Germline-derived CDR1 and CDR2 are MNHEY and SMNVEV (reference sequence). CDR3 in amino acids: CASSFPSDSGANVLTF. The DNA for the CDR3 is TGTGCCAGCAGTTTCCCCAGCGATTCTGGGGCCAACGTCCTGACTTTC.

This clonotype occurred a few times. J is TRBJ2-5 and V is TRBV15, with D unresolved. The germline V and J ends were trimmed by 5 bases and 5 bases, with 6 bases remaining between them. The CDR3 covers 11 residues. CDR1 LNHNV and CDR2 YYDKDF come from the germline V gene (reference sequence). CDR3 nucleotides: TGTGCCACCAGCCGCAGTGAGACCCAGTACTTC. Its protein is CATSRSETQYF. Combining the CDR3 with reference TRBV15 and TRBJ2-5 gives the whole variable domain DAMVIQNPRYQVTQFGKPVTLSCSQTLNHNVMYWYQQKSSQAPKLLFHYYDKDFNNEADTPDNFQSRRPNTSFCFLDIRSPGLGDTAMYLCATSRSETQYFGPGTRLLVL.

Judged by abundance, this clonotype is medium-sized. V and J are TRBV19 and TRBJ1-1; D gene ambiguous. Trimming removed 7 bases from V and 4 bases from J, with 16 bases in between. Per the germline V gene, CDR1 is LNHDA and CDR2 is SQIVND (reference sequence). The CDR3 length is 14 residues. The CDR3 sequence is CASTDPARPTEAFF. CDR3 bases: TGTGCCAGTACGGACCCTGCCCGGCCCACTGAAGCTTTCTTT.

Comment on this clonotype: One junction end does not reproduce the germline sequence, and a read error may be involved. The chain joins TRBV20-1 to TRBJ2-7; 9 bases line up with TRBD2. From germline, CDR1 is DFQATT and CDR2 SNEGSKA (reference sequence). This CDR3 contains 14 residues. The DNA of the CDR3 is TGCAGTGCCGATCGGCCTAGCGGGAACTACGAGCAGTGCTTC. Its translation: CSADRPSGNYEQCF.

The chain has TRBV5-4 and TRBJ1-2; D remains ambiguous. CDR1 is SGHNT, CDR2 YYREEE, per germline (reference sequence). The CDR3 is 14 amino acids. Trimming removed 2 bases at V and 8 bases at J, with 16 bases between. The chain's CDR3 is CASSFRTQISGYTF. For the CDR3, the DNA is TGTGCCAGCAGCTTCCGGACCCAGATATCCGGCTACACCTTC. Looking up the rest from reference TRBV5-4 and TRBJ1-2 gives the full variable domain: ETGVTQSPTHLIKTRGQQVTLRCSSQSGHNTVSWYQQALGQGPQFIFQYYREEENGRGNFPPRFSGLQFPNYSSELNVNALELDDSALYLCASSFRTQISGYTFGSGTRLTVV.

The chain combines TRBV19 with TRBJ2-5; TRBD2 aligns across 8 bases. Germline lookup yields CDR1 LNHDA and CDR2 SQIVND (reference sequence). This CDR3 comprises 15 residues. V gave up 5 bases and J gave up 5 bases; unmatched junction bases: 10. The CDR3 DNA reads TGTGCCAGTAGTTCCCAGCGGGAGCGGGAGGAGACCCAGTACTTC. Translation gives CASSSQREREETQYF. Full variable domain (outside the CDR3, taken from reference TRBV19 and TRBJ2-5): DGGITQSPKYLFRKEGQNVTLSCEQNLNHDAMYWYRQDPGQGLRLIYYSQIVNDFQKGDIAEGYSVSREKKESFPLTVTSAQKNPTAFYLCASSSQREREETQYFGPGTRLLVL.

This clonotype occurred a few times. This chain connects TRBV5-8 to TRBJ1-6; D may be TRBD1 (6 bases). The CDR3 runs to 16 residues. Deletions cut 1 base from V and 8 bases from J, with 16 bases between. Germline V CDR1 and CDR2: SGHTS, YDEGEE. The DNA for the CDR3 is TGTGCCAGCAGCTTGTCCCCAGGGGCAAAGGATTCACCCCTCCACTTT. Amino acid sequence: CASSLSPGAKDSPLHF.

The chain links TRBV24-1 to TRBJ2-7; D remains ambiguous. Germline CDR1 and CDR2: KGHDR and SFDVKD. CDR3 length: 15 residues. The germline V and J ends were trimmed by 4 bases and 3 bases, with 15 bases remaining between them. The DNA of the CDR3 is TGTGCCACCAGTGACTCCTCATTGGGTTTCTACGAGCAGTACTTC. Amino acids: CATSDSSLGFYEQYF.

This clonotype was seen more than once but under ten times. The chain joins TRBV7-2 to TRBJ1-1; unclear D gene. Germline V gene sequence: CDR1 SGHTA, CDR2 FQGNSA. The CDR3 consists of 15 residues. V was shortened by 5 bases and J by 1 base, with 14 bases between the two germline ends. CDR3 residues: CASSLGPGPNTEAFF. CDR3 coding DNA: TGTGCCAGCAGCCTGGGTCCTGGACCGAACACTGAAGCTTTCTTT. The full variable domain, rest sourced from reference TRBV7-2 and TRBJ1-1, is GAGVSQSPSNKVTEKGKDVELRCDPISGHTALYWYRQSLGQGLEFLIYFQGNSAPDKSGLPSDRFSAERTGGSVSTLTIQRTQQEDSAVYLCASSLGPGPNTEAFFGQGTRLTVV.

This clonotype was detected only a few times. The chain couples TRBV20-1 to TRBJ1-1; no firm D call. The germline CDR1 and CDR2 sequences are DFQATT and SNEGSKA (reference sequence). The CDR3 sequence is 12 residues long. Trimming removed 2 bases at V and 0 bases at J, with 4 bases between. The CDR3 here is CSARRVNTEAFF. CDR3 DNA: TGCAGTGCTAGACGGGTGAACACTGAAGCTTTCTTT.

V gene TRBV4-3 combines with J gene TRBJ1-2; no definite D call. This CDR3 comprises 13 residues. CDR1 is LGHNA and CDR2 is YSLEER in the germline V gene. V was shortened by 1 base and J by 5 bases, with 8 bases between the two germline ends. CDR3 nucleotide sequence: TGCGCCAGCAGCCAAGGGGAGGGATATGGCTACACCTTC. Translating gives CASSQGEGYGYTF.

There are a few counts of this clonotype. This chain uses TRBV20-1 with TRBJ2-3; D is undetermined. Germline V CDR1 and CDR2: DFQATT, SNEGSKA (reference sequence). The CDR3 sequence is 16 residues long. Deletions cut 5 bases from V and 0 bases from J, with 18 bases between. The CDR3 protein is CSASIAADVSTDTQYF. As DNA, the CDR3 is TGCAGTGCTTCGATCGCCGCAGACGTCAGCACAGATACGCAGTATTTT.

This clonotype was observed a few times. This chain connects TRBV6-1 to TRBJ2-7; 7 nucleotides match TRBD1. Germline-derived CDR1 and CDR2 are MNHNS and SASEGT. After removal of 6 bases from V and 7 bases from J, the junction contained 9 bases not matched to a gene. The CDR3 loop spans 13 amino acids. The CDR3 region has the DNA TGTGCCAGCAGCAGACAGGGTAGAAGTGAGCAGTACTTC. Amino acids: CASSRQGRSEQYF.

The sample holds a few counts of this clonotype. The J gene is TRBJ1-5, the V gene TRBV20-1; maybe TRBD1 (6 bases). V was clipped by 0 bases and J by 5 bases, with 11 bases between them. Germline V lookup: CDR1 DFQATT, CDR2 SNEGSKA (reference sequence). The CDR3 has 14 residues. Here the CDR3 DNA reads TGCAGTGCTAGAGAGCCGACAGGCGATCAGCCCCAGCATTTT. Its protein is CSAREPTGDQPQHF.

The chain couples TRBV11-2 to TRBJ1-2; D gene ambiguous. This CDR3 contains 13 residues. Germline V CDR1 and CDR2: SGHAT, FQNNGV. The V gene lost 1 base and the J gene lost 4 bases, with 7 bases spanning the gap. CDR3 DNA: TGTGCCAGCAGCTTAGGAGGGTCCTATGGCTACACCTTC. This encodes CASSLGGSYGYTF.

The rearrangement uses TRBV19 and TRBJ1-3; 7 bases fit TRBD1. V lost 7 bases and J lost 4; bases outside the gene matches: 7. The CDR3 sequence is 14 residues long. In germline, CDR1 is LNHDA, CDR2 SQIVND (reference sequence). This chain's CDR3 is CASTAGGRGNTIYF. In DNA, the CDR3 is TGTGCCAGTACCGCAGGGGGAAGAGGAAACACCATATATTTT. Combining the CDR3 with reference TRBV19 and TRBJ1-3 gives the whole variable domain DGGITQSPKYLFRKEGQNVTLSCEQNLNHDAMYWYRQDPGQGLRLIYYSQIVNDFQKGDIAEGYSVSREKKESFPLTVTSAQKNPTAFYLCASTAGGRGNTIYFGEGSWLTVV.

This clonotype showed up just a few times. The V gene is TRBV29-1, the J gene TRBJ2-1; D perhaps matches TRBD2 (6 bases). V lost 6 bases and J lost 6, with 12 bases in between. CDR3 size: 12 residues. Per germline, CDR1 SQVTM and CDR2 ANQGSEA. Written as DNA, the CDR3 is TGCAGCGTCCAGGCGGGACTCAATGAGCAGTTCTTC. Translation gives CSVQAGLNEQFF.

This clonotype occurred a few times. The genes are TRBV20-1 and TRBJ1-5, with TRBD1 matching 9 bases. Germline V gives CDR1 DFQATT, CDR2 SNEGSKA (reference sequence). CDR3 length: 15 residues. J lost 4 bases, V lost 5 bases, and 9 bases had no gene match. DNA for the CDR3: TGCAGTGCTGCCATAGGGACAGGGATTAATCAGCCCCAGCATTTT. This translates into CSAAIGTGINQPQHF.

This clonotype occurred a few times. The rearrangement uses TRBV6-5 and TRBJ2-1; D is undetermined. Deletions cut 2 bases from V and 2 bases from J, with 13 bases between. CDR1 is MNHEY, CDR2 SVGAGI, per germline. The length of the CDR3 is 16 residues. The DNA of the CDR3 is TGTGCCAGCAGTTACCCCCCTATGGCCGCCTACAATGAGCAGTTCTTC. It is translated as CASSYPPMAAYNEQFF.

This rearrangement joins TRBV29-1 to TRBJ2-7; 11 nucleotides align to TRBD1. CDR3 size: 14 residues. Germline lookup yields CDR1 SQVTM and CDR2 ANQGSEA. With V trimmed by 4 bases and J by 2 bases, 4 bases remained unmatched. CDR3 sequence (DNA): TGCAGCGTTGTGGGACAGGGGGTCACCTACGAGCAGTACTTC. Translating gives CSVVGQGVTYEQYF.

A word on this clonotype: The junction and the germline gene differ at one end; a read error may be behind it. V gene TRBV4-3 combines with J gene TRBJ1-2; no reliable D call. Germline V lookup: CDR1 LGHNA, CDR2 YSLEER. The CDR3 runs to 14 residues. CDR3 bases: TGCGCCAGCAGTCAAGGCCTGGGCGGTTATGGCTACACCTTC. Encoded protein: CASSQGLGGYGYTF.